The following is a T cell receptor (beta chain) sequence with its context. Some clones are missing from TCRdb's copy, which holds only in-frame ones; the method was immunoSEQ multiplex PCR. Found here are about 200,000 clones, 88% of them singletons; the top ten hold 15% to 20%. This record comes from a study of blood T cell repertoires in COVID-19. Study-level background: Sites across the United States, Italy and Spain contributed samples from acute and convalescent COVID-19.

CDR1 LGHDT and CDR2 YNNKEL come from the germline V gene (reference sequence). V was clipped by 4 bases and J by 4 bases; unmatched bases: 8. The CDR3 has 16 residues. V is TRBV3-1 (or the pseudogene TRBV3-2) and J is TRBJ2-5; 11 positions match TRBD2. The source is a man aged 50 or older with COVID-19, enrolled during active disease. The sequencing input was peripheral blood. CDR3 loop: CASSLRLAGSAETQYF. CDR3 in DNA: TGTGCCAGCAGCCTTAGACTAGCGGGATCTGCAGAGACCCAGTACTTC.